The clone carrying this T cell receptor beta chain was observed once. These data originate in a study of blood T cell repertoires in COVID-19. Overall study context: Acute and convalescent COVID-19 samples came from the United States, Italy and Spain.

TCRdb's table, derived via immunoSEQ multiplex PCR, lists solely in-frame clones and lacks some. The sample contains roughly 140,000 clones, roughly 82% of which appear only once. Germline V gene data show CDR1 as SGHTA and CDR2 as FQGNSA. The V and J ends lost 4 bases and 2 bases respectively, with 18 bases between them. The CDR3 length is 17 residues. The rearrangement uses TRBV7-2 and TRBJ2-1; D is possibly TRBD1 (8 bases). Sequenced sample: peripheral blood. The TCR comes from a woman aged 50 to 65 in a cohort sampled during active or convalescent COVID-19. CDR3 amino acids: CASSSKRGGQAYNEQFF. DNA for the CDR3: TGTGCCAGCAGCTCCAAGAGGGGGGGACAGGCCTACAATGAGCAGTTCTTC.